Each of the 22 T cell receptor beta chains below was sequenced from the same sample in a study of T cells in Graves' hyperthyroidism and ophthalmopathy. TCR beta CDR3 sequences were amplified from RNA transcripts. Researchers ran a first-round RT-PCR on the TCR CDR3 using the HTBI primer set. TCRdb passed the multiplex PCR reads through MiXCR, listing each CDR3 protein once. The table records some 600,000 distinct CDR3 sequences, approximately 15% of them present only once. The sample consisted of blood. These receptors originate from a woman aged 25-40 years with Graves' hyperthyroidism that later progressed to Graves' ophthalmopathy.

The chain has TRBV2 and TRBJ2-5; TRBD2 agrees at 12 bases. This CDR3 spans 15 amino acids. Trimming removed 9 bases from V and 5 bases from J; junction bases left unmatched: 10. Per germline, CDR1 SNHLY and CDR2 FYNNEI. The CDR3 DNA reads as TGTGCCAGTAAATCACTAGCGGGAGGAGGGGAGACCCAGTACTTC. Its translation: CASKSLAGGGETQYF.

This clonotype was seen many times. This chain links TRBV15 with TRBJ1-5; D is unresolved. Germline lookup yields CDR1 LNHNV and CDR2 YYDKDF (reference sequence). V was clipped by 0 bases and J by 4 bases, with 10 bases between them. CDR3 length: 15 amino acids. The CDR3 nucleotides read TGTGCCACCAGCAGAGAGGCGGGGATAAATCAGCCCCAGCATTTT. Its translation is CATSREAGINQPQHF.

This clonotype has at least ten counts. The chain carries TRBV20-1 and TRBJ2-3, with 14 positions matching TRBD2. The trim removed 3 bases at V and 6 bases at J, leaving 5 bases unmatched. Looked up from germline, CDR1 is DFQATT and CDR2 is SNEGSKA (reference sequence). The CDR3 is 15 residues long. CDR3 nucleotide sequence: TGCAGTGCTAGGGGGACTAGCGGGAGCAGGGATACGCAGTATTTT. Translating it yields CSARGTSGSRDTQYF.

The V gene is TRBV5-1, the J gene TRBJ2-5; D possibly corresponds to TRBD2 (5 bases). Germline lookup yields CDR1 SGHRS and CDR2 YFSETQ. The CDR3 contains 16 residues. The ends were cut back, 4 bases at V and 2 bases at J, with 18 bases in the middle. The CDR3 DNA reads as TGCGCCAGCAGCCCTCGGAAGCGGCCACCGCAAGAGACCCAGTACTTC. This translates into CASSPRKRPPQETQYF.

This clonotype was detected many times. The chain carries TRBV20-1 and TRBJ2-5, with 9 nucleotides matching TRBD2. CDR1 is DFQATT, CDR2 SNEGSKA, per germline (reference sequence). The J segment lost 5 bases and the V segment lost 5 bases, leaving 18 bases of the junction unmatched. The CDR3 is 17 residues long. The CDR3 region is CSAGPLNVAGVGETQYF. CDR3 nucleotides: TGCAGTGCTGGCCCTTTGAATGTAGCGGGAGTTGGTGAGACCCAGTACTTC.

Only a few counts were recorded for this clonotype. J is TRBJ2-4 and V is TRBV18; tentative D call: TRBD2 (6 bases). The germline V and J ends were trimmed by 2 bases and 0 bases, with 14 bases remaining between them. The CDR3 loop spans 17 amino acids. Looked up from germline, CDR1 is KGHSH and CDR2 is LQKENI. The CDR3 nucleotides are TGTGCCAGCTCACCAGGGCTAGCGAATCTAGCCAAAAACATTCAGTACTTC. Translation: CASSPGLANLAKNIQYF.

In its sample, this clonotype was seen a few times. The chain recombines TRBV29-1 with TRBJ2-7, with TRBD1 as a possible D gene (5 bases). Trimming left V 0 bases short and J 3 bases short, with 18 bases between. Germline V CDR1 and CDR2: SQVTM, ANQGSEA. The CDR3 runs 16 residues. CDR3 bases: TGCAGCGTTGAAGATCAGGAAGGGGTTTCCCTCTACGAGCAGTACTTC. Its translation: CSVEDQEGVSLYEQYF.

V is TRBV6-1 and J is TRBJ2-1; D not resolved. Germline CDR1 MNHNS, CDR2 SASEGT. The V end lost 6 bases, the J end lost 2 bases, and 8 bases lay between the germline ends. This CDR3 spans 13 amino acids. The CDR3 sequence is CASRGVPYNEQFF. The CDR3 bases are TGTGCCAGCAGGGGTGTCCCCTACAATGAGCAGTTCTTC.

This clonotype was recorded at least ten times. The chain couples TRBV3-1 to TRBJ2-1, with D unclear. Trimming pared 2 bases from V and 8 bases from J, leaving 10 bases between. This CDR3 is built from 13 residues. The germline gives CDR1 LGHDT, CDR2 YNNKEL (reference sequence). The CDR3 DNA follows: TGTGCCAGCAGCCAACTGGTGGGCTATGAGCAGTTCTTC. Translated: CASSQLVGYEQFF.

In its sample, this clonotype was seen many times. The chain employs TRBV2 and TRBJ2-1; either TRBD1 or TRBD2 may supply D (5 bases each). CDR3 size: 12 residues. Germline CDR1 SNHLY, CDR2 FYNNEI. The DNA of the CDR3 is TGTGCAACCGGGACCCCCAACAATGAGCAGTTCTTC. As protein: CATGTPNNEQFF. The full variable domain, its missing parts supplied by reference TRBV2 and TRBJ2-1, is EPEVTQTPSHQVTQMGQEVILRCVPISNHLYFYWYRQILGQKVEFLVSFYNNEISEKSEIFDDQFSVERPDGSNFTLKIRSTKLEDSAMYFCATGTPNNEQFFGPGTRLTVL.

CDR3 in amino acids: CASSLRVGYQETQYF. The CDR3 region has the DNA TGTGCCAGCAGCCTCAGGGTGGGGTACCAAGAGACCCAGTACTTC. J is TRBJ2-5 and V is TRBV7-8; TRBD1 might be the D (5 bases). The CDR3 sequence is 15 residues long. Germline CDR1 and CDR2: SGHVS and FQNEAQ. V gave up 5 bases and J gave up 0 bases, with 13 bases separating them. Looking up the rest from reference TRBV7-8 and TRBJ2-5 gives the full variable domain: GAGVSQSPRYKVAKRGQDVALRCDPISGHVSLFWYQQALGQGPEFLTYFQNEAQLDKSGLPSDRFFAERPEGSVSTLKIQRTQQEDSAVYLCASSLRVGYQETQYFGPGTRLLVL.

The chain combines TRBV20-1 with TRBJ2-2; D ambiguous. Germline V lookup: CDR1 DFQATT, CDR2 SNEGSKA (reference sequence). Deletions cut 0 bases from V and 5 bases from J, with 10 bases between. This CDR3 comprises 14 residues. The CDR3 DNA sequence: TGCAGTGCTAGAGAGGCCTTAACAACCGGGGAGCTGTTTTTT. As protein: CSAREALTTGELFF.

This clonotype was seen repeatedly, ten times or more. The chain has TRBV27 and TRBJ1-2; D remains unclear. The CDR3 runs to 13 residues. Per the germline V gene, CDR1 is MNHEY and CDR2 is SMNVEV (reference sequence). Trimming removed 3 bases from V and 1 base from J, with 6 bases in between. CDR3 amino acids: CASSFTDNYGYTF. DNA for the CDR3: TGTGCCAGCAGTTTTACAGATAACTATGGCTACACCTTC.

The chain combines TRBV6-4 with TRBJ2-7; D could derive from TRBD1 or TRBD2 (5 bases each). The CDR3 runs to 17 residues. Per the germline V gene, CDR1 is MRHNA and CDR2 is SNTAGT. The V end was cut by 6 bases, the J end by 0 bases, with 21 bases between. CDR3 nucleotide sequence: TGTGCCAGCAGGAAAGGGGACCTCCAACCTTTCTCCTACGAGCAGTACTTC. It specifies CASRKGDLQPFSYEQYF.

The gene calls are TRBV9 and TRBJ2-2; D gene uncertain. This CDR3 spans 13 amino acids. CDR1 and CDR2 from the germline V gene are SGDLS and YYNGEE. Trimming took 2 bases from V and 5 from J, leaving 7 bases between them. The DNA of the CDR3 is TGTGCCAGCAGCGTCAGAAGGACCGGGGAGCTGTTTTTT. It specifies CASSVRRTGELFF.

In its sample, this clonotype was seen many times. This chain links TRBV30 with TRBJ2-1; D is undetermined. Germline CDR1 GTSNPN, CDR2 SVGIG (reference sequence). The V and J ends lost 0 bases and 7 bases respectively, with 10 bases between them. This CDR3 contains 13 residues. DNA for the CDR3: TGTGCCTGGAGTGTTGACCGATGGAATGAGCAGTTCTTC. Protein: CAWSVDRWNEQFF.

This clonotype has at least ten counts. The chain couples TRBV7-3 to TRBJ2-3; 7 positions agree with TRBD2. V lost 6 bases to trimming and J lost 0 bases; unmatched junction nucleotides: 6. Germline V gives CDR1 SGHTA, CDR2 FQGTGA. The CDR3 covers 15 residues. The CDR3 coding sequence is TGTGCCAGCAGTCCCACTAGCGTCAGCACAGATACGCAGTATTTT. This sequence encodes CASSPTSVSTDTQYF.

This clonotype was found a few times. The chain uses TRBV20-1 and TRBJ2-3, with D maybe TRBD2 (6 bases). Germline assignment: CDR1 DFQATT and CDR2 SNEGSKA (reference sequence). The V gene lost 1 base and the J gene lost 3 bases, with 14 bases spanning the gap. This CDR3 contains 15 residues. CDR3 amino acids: CSARAGTPRTDTQYF. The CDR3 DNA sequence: TGCAGTGCTAGAGCCGGGACTCCAAGGACAGATACGCAGTATTTT.

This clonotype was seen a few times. The CDR3 spells CASSQERIAGEDTQYF. DNA for the CDR3: TGTGCCAGCAGCCAAGAGAGGATAGCGGGAGAAGATACGCAGTATTTT. This chain connects TRBV3-1 to TRBJ2-3, with 9 bases matching TRBD2. The CDR3 has 16 amino acids. V trimming: 0 bases; J trimming: 5 bases; junction bases outside the gene matches: 6. CDR1 and CDR2 from the germline V gene are LGHDT and YNNKEL (reference sequence).

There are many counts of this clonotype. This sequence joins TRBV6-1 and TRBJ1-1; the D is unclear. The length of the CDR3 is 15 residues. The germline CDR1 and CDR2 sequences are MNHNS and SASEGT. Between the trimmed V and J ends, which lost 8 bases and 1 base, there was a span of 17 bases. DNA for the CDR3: TGTGCCAGCCGGACCTCACCGGCCTCGAACACTGAAGCTTTCTTT. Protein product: CASRTSPASNTEAFF.

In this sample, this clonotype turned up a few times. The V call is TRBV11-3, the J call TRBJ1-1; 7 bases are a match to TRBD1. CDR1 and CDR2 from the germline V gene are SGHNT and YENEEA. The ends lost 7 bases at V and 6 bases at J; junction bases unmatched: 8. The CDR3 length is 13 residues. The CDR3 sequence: CASTARGDAEAFF. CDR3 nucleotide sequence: TGTGCCAGCACGGCCAGGGGGGACGCTGAAGCTTTCTTT. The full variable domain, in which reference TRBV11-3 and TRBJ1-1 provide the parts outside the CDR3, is EAGVVQSPRYKIIEKKQPVAFWCNPISGHNTLYWYLQNLGQGPELLIRYENEEAVDDSQLPKDRFSAERLKGVDSTLKIQPAELGDSAVYLCASTARGDAEAFFGQGTRLTVV.

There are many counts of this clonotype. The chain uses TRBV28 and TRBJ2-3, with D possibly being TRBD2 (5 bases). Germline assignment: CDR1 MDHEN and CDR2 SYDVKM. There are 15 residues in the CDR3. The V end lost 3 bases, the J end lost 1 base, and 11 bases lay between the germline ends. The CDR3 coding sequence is TGTGCCAGCAGTTTTCGAGGGATAGGCACAGATACGCAGTATTTT. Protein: CASSFRGIGTDTQYF.